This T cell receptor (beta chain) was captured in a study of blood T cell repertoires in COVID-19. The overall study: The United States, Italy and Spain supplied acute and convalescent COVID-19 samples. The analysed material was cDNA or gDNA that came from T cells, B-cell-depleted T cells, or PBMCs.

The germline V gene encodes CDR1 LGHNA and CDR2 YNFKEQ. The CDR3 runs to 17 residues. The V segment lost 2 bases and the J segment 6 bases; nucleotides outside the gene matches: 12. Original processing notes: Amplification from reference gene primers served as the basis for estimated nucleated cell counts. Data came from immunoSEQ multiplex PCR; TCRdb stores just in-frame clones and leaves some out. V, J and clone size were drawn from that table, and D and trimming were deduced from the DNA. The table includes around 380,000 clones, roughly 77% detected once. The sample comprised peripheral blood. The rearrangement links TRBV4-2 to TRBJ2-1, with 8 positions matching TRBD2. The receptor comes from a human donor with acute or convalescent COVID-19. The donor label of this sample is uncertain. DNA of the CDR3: TGTGCCAGCAGCCAACGGGTCTCGGCGGGAGGCCTCAATGAGCAGTTCTTC. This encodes CASSQRVSAGGLNEQFF.